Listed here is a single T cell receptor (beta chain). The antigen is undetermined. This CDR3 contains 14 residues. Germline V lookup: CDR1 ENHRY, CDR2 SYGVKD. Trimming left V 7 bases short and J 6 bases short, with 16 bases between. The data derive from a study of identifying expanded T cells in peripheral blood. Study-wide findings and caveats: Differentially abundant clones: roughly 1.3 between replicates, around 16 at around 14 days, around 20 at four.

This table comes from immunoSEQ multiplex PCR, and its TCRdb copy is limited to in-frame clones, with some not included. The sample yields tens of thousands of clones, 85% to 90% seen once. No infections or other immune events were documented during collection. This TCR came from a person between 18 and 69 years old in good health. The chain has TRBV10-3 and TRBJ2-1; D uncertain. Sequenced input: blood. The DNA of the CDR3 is TGTGCCATCAATCCTGGGTCTAGTAGCAATGAGCAGTTCTTC. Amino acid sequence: CAINPGSSSNEQFF.